The 9 T cell receptor beta chains below come from one sample, sequenced in a study of naive and memory T cell subsets. Four PCR rounds used nested alpha and beta constant region primers plus the SP2 primer. A single record per CDR3 protein comes from TCRdb applying MiXCR to the 5' RACE reads. The sample records about 48,000 distinct CDR3 sequences, 4.7% being singletons. A UMI-containing oligonucleotide was joined by 3' ligation to the TCR cDNA template. These TCRs come from a female donor in good health.

The gene calls are TRBV27 and TRBJ1-5; D is unresolved. The V end lost 9 bases, the J end lost 3 bases, and 3 bases lay between the germline ends. Germline values: CDR1 MNHEY, CDR2 SMNVEV (reference sequence). The CDR3 covers 10 residues. The CDR3 protein is CARANQPQHF. In nucleotides, the CDR3 is TGTGCCAGGGCCAATCAGCCCCAGCATTTT.

This clonotype was counted a few times. The rearrangement uses TRBV27 and TRBJ2-7; D may be TRBD2 (6 bases). CDR1 and CDR2 from the germline V gene are MNHEY and SMNVEV (reference sequence). Trimming pared 6 bases from V and 0 bases from J, leaving 15 bases between. The CDR3 spans 15 residues. CDR3 residues: CASSRTGTRSYEQYF. CDR3 nucleotide sequence: TGTGCCAGCAGCCGAACCGGGACTCGCTCCTACGAGCAGTACTTC.

The genes are TRBV20-1 and TRBJ2-5, with 8 bases fitting TRBD2. This CDR3 is built from 13 residues. Germline V gene lookup returns CDR1 DFQATT and CDR2 SNEGSKA (reference sequence). J lost 1 base, V lost 6 bases, and 4 bases had no gene match. CDR3 amino acids: CSAGGGCQETQYF. The CDR3 nucleotides are TGCAGTGCCGGGGGGGGGTGCCAAGAGACCCAGTACTTC.

This clonotype was counted at least ten times. This rearrangement joins TRBV7-2 to TRBJ2-2; the D gene is possibly TRBD1 (5 bases). Trimming took off 2 bases at V and 6 bases at J, with 7 bases between the two ends. This CDR3 comprises 13 residues. Per germline, CDR1 SGHTA and CDR2 FQGNSA. This CDR3 reads CASSLRQSGELFF. The CDR3 nucleotides read TGTGCCAGCAGCTTAAGACAGTCCGGGGAGCTGTTTTTT.

This chain links TRBV29-1 with TRBJ2-1, with TRBD2 matching 14 bases. This CDR3 comprises 13 residues. Germline lookup yields CDR1 SQVTM and CDR2 ANQGSEA. The junction had 5 bases not matched to a gene; V was cut back by 7 bases and J by 9 bases. CDR3 amino acids: CSGGTSGRAEQFF. As DNA, the CDR3 is TGCAGCGGGGGGACTAGCGGGAGAGCTGAGCAGTTCTTC.

The rearrangement joins TRBV19 to TRBJ2-1; the D gene is possibly TRBD2 (5 bases). Germline assignment: CDR1 LNHDA and CDR2 SQIVND (reference sequence). This CDR3 has 14 residues. The V and J ends lost 5 bases and 9 bases respectively, with 17 bases between them. The CDR3 coding sequence is TGTGCCAGTAGTGGAAGAGGGTCAAACAGTGAGCAGTTCTTC. It encodes CASSGRGSNSEQFF.

This clonotype has a count of ten or more. The CDR3 region has the DNA TGCGCCAGCAGCATCGGACAGGGGGCGTCTGTGAACACTGAAGCTTTCTTT. The encoded protein is CASSIGQGASVNTEAFF. The chain combines TRBV5-1 with TRBJ1-1; 11 positions match TRBD1. Looked up from germline, CDR1 is SGHRS and CDR2 is YFSETQ. CDR3 size: 17 residues. The V segment lost 4 bases and the J segment 0 bases; nucleotides outside the gene matches: 8.

This clonotype was observed at least ten times. The J gene is TRBJ1-1, the V gene TRBV29-1, with a weak D call TRBD1 (6 bases). CDR1 and CDR2 (germline): SQVTM, ANQGSEA. The CDR3 is made up of 16 amino acids. The germline V and J ends were trimmed by 5 bases and 0 bases, with 19 bases remaining between them. CDR3 sequence (DNA): TGCAGCGTTTTTCAGGGGATGTTAGGAATGAACACTGAAGCTTTCTTT. This sequence encodes CSVFQGMLGMNTEAFF.

This clonotype was recorded many times. The genes are TRBV6-5 and TRBJ2-1; D tentatively fits TRBD1 or TRBD2 (6 bases each). The CDR3 is 12 residues long. CDR1 MNHEY and CDR2 SVGAGI come from the germline V gene. The V end lost 7 bases, the J end lost 9 bases, and 13 bases lay between the germline ends. CDR3 amino acids: CASTKGGGEQFF. CDR3 nucleotide sequence: TGTGCCAGCACCAAAGGGGGAGGTGAGCAGTTCTTC.